The 16 T cell receptor beta chains below all came from one sample that was sequenced in a study of blood T cell repertoires in COVID-19. Assay used: immunoSEQ multiplex PCR; TCRdb lists only in-frame clones, some missing. The sample consists of 40,000 to 45,000 clones, around 86% of them appearing once. Sequencing was performed on peripheral blood. The receptors shown here come from a man aged 50-59 years with active COVID-19.

The chain has TRBV19 and TRBJ2-3; 9 bases are shared with TRBD1. This CDR3 has 15 residues. V lost 6 bases to trimming and J lost 2 bases; unmatched junction nucleotides: 6. CDR1 is LNHDA, CDR2 SQIVND, per germline (reference sequence). The CDR3 loop reads CASSLQGANTDTQYF. CDR3 in DNA: TGTGCCAGTAGCCTACAGGGGGCCAACACAGATACGCAGTATTTT.

The rearrangement joins TRBV13 to TRBJ2-1; weak D call: TRBD2 (6 bases). V lost 11 bases, J lost 5 bases, and 16 bases lay in between. This CDR3 has 13 residues. Germline V gene sequence: CDR1 PRHDT, CDR2 FYEKMQ (reference sequence). CDR3 nucleotide sequence: TGTGCCGGCTCGACTAGGGGCCACAATGAGCAGTTCTTC. This encodes CAGSTRGHNEQFF.

This clone was observed a single time. The chain uses TRBV28 and TRBJ2-1; 8 bases line up with TRBD2. The CDR3 is 14 residues long. The junction had 6 bases not matched to a gene; V was cut back by 6 bases and J by 5 bases. In germline, CDR1 is MDHEN, CDR2 SYDVKM. The CDR3 DNA is TGTGCCAGCAGGAGCCTAGCGGGTAACAATGAGCAGTTCTTC. Its translation is CASRSLAGNNEQFF. The full variable domain, completed using reference TRBV28 and TRBJ2-1, is DVKVTQSSRYLVKRTGEKVFLECVQDMDHENMFWYRQDPGLGLRLIYFSYDVKMKEKGDIPEGYSVSREKKERFSLILESASTNQTSMYLCASRSLAGNNEQFFGPGTRLTVL.

The table lists this clone with a few counts. This chain connects TRBV28 to TRBJ1-5; possible D gene TRBD1, 5 bases. Germline lookup yields CDR1 MDHEN and CDR2 SYDVKM. The V end was cut by 5 bases, the J end by 7 bases, with 12 bases between. The CDR3 loop spans 13 amino acids. CDR3 sequence: CASSGQQGQPQHF. As DNA, the CDR3 is TGTGCCAGCAGTGGGCAGCAGGGCCAGCCCCAGCATTTT.

The chain joins TRBV5-4 to TRBJ1-4; 7 positions match TRBD1. Germline CDR1 reads SGHNT; CDR2 reads YYREEE (reference sequence). This CDR3 spans 14 amino acids. V gave up 9 bases and J gave up 5 bases; unmatched junction bases: 10. CDR3 nucleotide sequence: TGTGCCATCGGACAGGCAGCGAGGAATGAAAAACTGTTTTTT. Its protein product is CAIGQAARNEKLFF.

The chain links TRBV20-1 to TRBJ1-2; no clear D. The CDR3 sequence is 12 residues long. Germline V CDR1 and CDR2: DFQATT, SNEGSKA (reference sequence). V lost 3 bases and J lost 2, with 7 bases in between. The CDR3 bases are TGCAGTGCTAGTAGGCGGAACTATGGCTACACCTTC. Protein product: CSASRRNYGYTF.

This chain connects TRBV24-1 to TRBJ2-1, with a weak D call TRBD2 (5 bases). This CDR3 spans 16 amino acids. Trimming removed 0 bases from V and 1 base from J, with 9 bases in between. Germline CDR1 reads KGHDR; CDR2 reads SFDVKD. The CDR3 DNA follows: TGTGCCACCAGTGATTTGCATCCGGGGTCCTACAATGAGCAGTTCTTC. It codes for CATSDLHPGSYNEQFF.

The rearrangement uses TRBV10-2 and TRBJ2-7, with TRBD2 identical over 7 bases. CDR3 length equals 17 residues. V shed 2 bases, J shed 8 bases, and the junction held 18 bases outside the gene matches. Looked up from germline, CDR1 is WSHSY and CDR2 is SAAADI. The CDR3 sequence: CASSEGGVAGAILKQYF. The CDR3 DNA follows: TGCGCCAGCAGTGAGGGGGGAGTAGCGGGTGCCATACTCAAGCAGTACTTC.

V is TRBV5-1 and J is TRBJ1-1; D is undetermined. CDR1 and CDR2 (germline): SGHRS, YFSETQ. The V end lost 1 base, the J end lost 3 bases, and 7 bases lay between the germline ends. The CDR3 has 13 residues. This CDR3 reads CASSLNFYTEAFF. CDR3 DNA sequence: TGCGCCAGCAGCTTGAATTTCTACACTGAAGCTTTCTTT.

V gene TRBV28 combines with J gene TRBJ2-2; 7 bases fit TRBD1. Germline loops: CDR1 MDHEN, CDR2 SYDVKM. The CDR3 has 13 amino acids. V was clipped by 3 bases and J by 6 bases; unmatched bases: 1. CDR3 coding DNA: TGTGCCAGCAGTTTCCAGGGGGCCGGGGAGCTGTTTTTT. Residues: CASSFQGAGELFF.

The chain links TRBV6-5 to TRBJ2-7; tentatively, D is TRBD2 (5 bases). The V end was cut by 8 bases, the J end by 3 bases, with 17 bases between. The CDR3 sequence is 14 residues long. Germline values: CDR1 MNHEY, CDR2 SVGAGI. This CDR3 reads CASGYSGSNYEQYF. CDR3 DNA sequence: TGTGCCAGCGGATATTCGGGGTCGAACTACGAGCAGTACTTC.

The chain has TRBV29-1 and TRBJ1-2, with 7 bases identical to TRBD1. In germline, CDR1 is SQVTM, CDR2 ANQGSEA. The CDR3 sequence is 12 residues long. Trimming removed 3 bases from V and 4 bases from J; junction bases left unmatched: 2. In nucleotides, the CDR3 is TGCAGCGTTGATGGGACAGCCTATGGCTACACCTTC. Its protein is CSVDGTAYGYTF.

The chain has TRBV9 and TRBJ2-5, with D possibly matching TRBD2 (5 bases). The ends were cut back, 4 bases at V and 0 bases at J, with 7 bases in the middle. Per the germline V gene, CDR1 is SGDLS and CDR2 is YYNGEE. This CDR3 contains 13 residues. The CDR3 sequence is CASSLGNQETQYF. DNA of the CDR3: TGTGCCAGCAGCCTCGGGAACCAAGAGACCCAGTACTTC.

The chain is built from TRBV6-2 or TRBV6-3 and TRBJ2-5; 13 nucleotides match TRBD2. The CDR3 is made up of 16 amino acids. Germline V gene sequence: CDR1 MNHEY, CDR2 SVGEGT. V shed 2 bases and J 2 bases; nucleotides not matched to a gene: 2. The CDR3 DNA follows: TGTGCCAGCAGTTACGGGGGACTAGCGGGGCAAGAGACCCAGTACTTC. It is translated as CASSYGGLAGQETQYF.

V and J are TRBV3-1 (or the pseudogene TRBV3-2) and TRBJ2-5; 7 nucleotides match TRBD1. V dropped 3 bases and J dropped 0; count of bases not matched to a gene: 4. Germline CDR1 is LGHDT and CDR2 is YNNKEL (reference sequence). This CDR3 is 15 amino acids long. The CDR3 coding sequence is TGTGCCAGCAGCCACAGCAGGGGGTACCAAGAGACCCAGTACTTC. This sequence encodes CASSHSRGYQETQYF.

The V gene is TRBV7-2, the J gene TRBJ1-5; a possible D gene is TRBD1 (5 bases). The CDR3 extends over 15 amino acids. Per the germline V gene, CDR1 is SGHTA and CDR2 is FQGNSA. V gave up 0 bases and J gave up 3 bases, with 9 bases separating them. CDR3 residues: CASSLAAGFNQPQHF. CDR3 DNA: TGTGCCAGCAGCTTAGCGGCAGGGTTCAATCAGCCCCAGCATTTT.